Below are 29 T cell receptor beta chains sequenced from a single sample in a study of T cells in Graves' hyperthyroidism and ophthalmopathy. Amplification targeted TCR beta CDR3 regions from RNA transcripts. TCR CDR3 regions were first amplified by RT-PCR with HTBI primers. TCRdb ran MiXCR on the multiplex PCR reads and lists one entry per CDR3 protein. The sample lists approximately 690,000 distinct CDR3 sequences; 14% were seen once. The source material was blood. Every receptor here comes from a woman in her forties or fifties with Graves' ophthalmopathy.

This clonotype was picked up a small number of times. The chain is built from TRBV9 and TRBJ1-2; D is unresolved. V lost 0 bases and J 4 bases, leaving 10 bases between the germline ends. Germline assignment: CDR1 SGDLS and CDR2 YYNGEE. The CDR3 totals 14 residues. The DNA for the CDR3 is TGTGCCAGCAGCGTAGTACGGGGTCTCTATGGCTACACCTTC. This translates into CASSVVRGLYGYTF.

The chain employs TRBV4-2 and TRBJ2-1; TRBD2 matches at 10 bases. The CDR3 extends over 17 amino acids. Germline V gene lookup returns CDR1 LGHNA and CDR2 YNFKEQ. V lost 0 bases, J lost 8 bases, and 10 bases stayed unmatched. CDR3 coding DNA: TGTGCCAGCAGCCAAGATAGTAATAGCGGGAGGTTCGATGAGCAGTTCTTC. Protein: CASSQDSNSGRFDEQFF.

This chain joins TRBV6-2 or TRBV6-3 and TRBJ2-6; unclear D gene. The CDR3 spans 14 residues. The ends were cut back, 6 bases at V and 2 bases at J, with 8 bases in the middle. Germline lookup yields CDR1 MNHEY and CDR2 SVGEGT. CDR3 protein: CASSPFTGANVLTF. The CDR3 bases are TGTGCCAGCAGCCCTTTTACTGGGGCCAACGTCCTGACTTTC.

This clonotype was seen ten or more times. This rearrangement joins TRBV28 to TRBJ2-7, with 10 positions matching TRBD2. Germline V gene sequence: CDR1 MDHEN, CDR2 SYDVKM. CDR3 length equals 15 residues. V gave up 6 bases and J gave up 0 bases; unmatched junction bases: 5. The CDR3, as DNA: TGTGCCAGCAGGTTACTAGCGGGAAGCTCCTACGAGCAGTACTTC. It translates to CASRLLAGSSYEQYF.

This clonotype was seen many times. This rearrangement joins TRBV7-2 to TRBJ2-1, with 10 bases aligning to TRBD1. Germline lookup yields CDR1 SGHTA and CDR2 FQGNSA. V lost 4 bases to trimming and J lost 8 bases; unmatched junction nucleotides: 8. The CDR3 length is 15 residues. For the CDR3, the DNA is TGTGCCAGCAGCTCCACGGGACAGGGGTTAGATGAGCAGTTCTTC. It codes for CASSSTGQGLDEQFF.

This clonotype was seen ten or more times. Here the CDR3 DNA reads TGTGCCAGCAGTCTCGGAGGGCCCCCAGCCACAGATACGCAGTATTTT. This gives the protein CASSLGGPPATDTQYF. The chain couples TRBV28 to TRBJ2-3; D is possibly TRBD2 (6 bases). Per the germline V gene, CDR1 is MDHEN and CDR2 is SYDVKM. CDR3 length: 16 amino acids. The germline V and J ends were trimmed by 5 bases and 2 bases, with 17 bases remaining between them.

There are many counts of this clonotype. V usage is TRBV29-1 and J usage is TRBJ1-1; 7 bases are shared with TRBD1. Germline values: CDR1 SQVTM, CDR2 ANQGSEA. V lost 8 bases to trimming and J lost 11 bases; unmatched junction nucleotides: 11. This CDR3 region has 11 residues. CDR3 sequence: CSMGEGASAFF. The CDR3 bases are TGCAGCATGGGGGAGGGGGCTTCGGCTTTCTTT.

This clonotype was counted many times. The V call is TRBV7-6, the J call TRBJ1-6, with TRBD1 matching over 7 bases. The CDR3 is 16 amino acids. Germline-derived CDR1 and CDR2 are SGHVS and FNYEAQ. V lost 1 base to trimming and J lost 7 bases; unmatched junction nucleotides: 7. The DNA for the CDR3 is TGTGCCAGCAGCTTAGAGGGACAGCAGGAAAATTCACCCCTCCACTTT. Translated, it gives CASSLEGQQENSPLHF.

This clonotype was observed many times. This chain links TRBV11-2 with TRBJ2-6; 10 nucleotides line up with TRBD1. Germline-derived CDR1 and CDR2 are SGHAT and FQNNGV. V dropped 5 bases and J dropped 2; count of bases not matched to a gene: 3. The CDR3 is 16 amino acids. The CDR3 loop is CASSPGQGAGANVLTF. CDR3 in DNA: TGTGCCAGCAGCCCAGGACAGGGGGCTGGGGCCAACGTCCTGACTTTC. Looking up the rest from reference TRBV11-2 and TRBJ2-6 gives the full variable domain: EAGVAQSPRYKIIEKRQSVAFWCNPISGHATLYWYQQILGQGPKLLIQFQNNGVVDDSQLPKDRFSAERLKGVDSTLKIQPAKLEDSAVYLCASSPGQGAGANVLTFGAGSRLTVL.

Many counts were recorded for this clonotype. This sequence joins TRBV3-1 and TRBJ2-5, with 8 bases aligning to TRBD2. The CDR3 covers 15 residues. Germline CDR1 LGHDT, CDR2 YNNKEL (reference sequence). V shed 6 bases, J shed 1 base, and the junction held 7 bases outside the gene matches. CDR3 sequence (DNA): TGTGCCAGCAGGACCGGGACTAGGGGCCAAGAGACCCAGTACTTC. It yields the protein CASRTGTRGQETQYF.

This clonotype has just a few counts. The CDR3: CASSYPGGANTGELFF. The CDR3 DNA follows: TGTGCCAGCAGTTATCCGGGGGGGGCGAACACCGGGGAGCTGTTTTTT. The chain carries TRBV6-2 or TRBV6-3 and TRBJ2-2; 8 bases line up with TRBD2. V shed 3 bases and J 0 bases; nucleotides not matched to a gene: 3. CDR3 length: 16 amino acids. Looked up from germline, CDR1 is MNHEY and CDR2 is SVGEGT.

This clonotype was seen only a few times. CDR3 region: CASSGSPSNEQFF. The CDR3 DNA reads as TGTGCCAGCAGCGGGAGTCCCTCCAATGAGCAGTTCTTC. The J gene is TRBJ2-1, the V gene TRBV5-5; a weak D match, TRBD2 (5 bases). Germline CDR1 reads SGHKS; CDR2 reads YYEKEE (reference sequence). The ends were cut back, 4 bases at V and 6 bases at J, with 11 bases in the middle. The CDR3 length is 13 residues.

There are many counts of this clonotype. The chain employs TRBV5-1 and TRBJ1-1, with 7 bases identical to TRBD1. Per germline, CDR1 SGHRS and CDR2 YFSETQ. This CDR3 spans 14 amino acids. The V and J ends lost 4 bases and 2 bases, in that order; junction bases with no gene match: 5. CDR3 DNA sequence: TGCGCCAGCAGCATGGGGACAGTAAACACTGAAGCTTTCTTT. Its protein product is CASSMGTVNTEAFF.

The chain recombines TRBV5-1 with TRBJ1-1; the D gene is possibly TRBD1 (5 bases). There are 16 residues in the CDR3. Germline V gives CDR1 SGHRS, CDR2 YFSETQ. Trimming cost V 4 bases and J 2 bases, with 18 bases left between them. CDR3 sequence reads: CASSVRDGALNTEAFF. The CDR3 region has the DNA TGCGCCAGCAGCGTCCGGGACGGAGCCCTTAACACTGAAGCTTTCTTT.

This clonotype was counted at least ten times. The gene calls are TRBV2 and TRBJ2-1; a possible D gene is TRBD1 (5 bases). V dropped 8 bases and J dropped 5 bases, with 19 bases sitting between them. The CDR3 contains 15 residues. The germline V gene encodes CDR1 SNHLY and CDR2 FYNNEI. CDR3 loop: CASDSARSGHNEQFF. Written as DNA, the CDR3 is TGTGCCAGCGACAGCGCAAGGTCCGGGCACAATGAGCAGTTCTTC.

For this clonotype: A junction end diverges from the germline sequence, so it may reflect a read error. The rearrangement links TRBV7-9 to TRBJ2-7; D unresolved. The CDR3 extends over 12 amino acids. Germline V gene data show CDR1 as SEHNR and CDR2 as FQNEAQ (reference sequence). CDR3 sequence: CASSPTPYGQYF. In nucleotides, the CDR3 is TGTGCCAGCAGCCCGACTCCTTACGGGCAGTACTTC. The full variable domain, its missing parts supplied by reference TRBV7-9 and TRBJ2-7, is DTGVSQNPRHKITKRGQNVTFRCDPISEHNRLYWYRQTLGQGPEFLTYFQNEAQLEKSRLLSDRFSAERPKGSFSTLEIQRTEQGDSAMYLCASSPTPYGQYFGPGTRLTVT.

This clonotype was counted at least ten times. V gene TRBV9 combines with J gene TRBJ1-2; D unclear. CDR3 length: 15 amino acids. Germline CDR1 SGDLS, CDR2 YYNGEE. Trimming pared 0 bases from V and 0 bases from J, leaving 9 bases between. In DNA form, the CDR3 reads TGTGCCAGCAGCGTAGGATCGAGTACTAACTATGGCTACACCTTC. Encoded protein: CASSVGSSTNYGYTF.

This clonotype was recorded at least ten times. The DNA for the CDR3 is TGTGCCTGGAGTCGGGATACAGGTACCGACGAGCAGTACTTC. Translation: CAWSRDTGTDEQYF. This chain connects TRBV30 to TRBJ2-7; D might be TRBD1 or TRBD2, each matching 5 bases. Between the trimmed V and J ends, which lost 2 bases and 5 bases, there was a span of 16 bases. The CDR3 sequence is 14 residues long. The germline V gene encodes CDR1 GTSNPN and CDR2 SVGIG (reference sequence).

This clonotype has a handful of counts. The gene calls are TRBV11-2 and TRBJ1-5; 7 bases are a match to TRBD1. CDR3 length: 14 amino acids. Trimming removed 5 bases from V and 5 bases from J; junction bases left unmatched: 6. Germline V gives CDR1 SGHAT, CDR2 FQNNGV. CDR3 sequence reads: CASSQGGQDQPQHF. DNA of the CDR3: TGTGCCAGCAGCCAGGGAGGACAGGATCAGCCCCAGCATTTT.

The chain has TRBV24-1 and TRBJ2-1, with D perhaps matching TRBD2 (5 bases). V was pared by 0 bases and J by 5 bases, with 10 bases between. From germline, CDR1 is KGHDR and CDR2 SFDVKD. The CDR3 has 15 amino acids. CDR3 in DNA: TGTGCCACCAGTGATTTGGGGGAGAGACACAATGAGCAGTTCTTC. It encodes CATSDLGERHNEQFF.

V is TRBV29-1 and J is TRBJ2-1; 9 bases are a match to TRBD2. The CDR3 extends over 13 amino acids. J was trimmed by 7 bases and V by 6 bases; bases with no gene match: 7. Germline CDR1 and CDR2: SQVTM and ANQGSEA. The DNA of the CDR3 is TGCAGCGTCCCAGGCGGGGGGGCGAATGAGCAGTTCTTC. This encodes CSVPGGGANEQFF.

This clonotype was detected many times. This chain uses TRBV7-2 with TRBJ1-5; D call uncertain. V lost 1 base to trimming and J lost 6 bases, with 10 bases between them. Per the germline V gene, CDR1 is SGHTA and CDR2 is FQGNSA. The CDR3 consists of 14 residues. This CDR3 reads CASSLESVVQPQHF. In DNA form, the CDR3 reads TGTGCCAGCAGCTTAGAATCGGTAGTTCAGCCCCAGCATTTT.

The gene calls are TRBV20-1 and TRBJ2-7, with 11 bases aligning to TRBD1. The CDR3 has 16 amino acids. The germline V gene encodes CDR1 DFQATT and CDR2 SNEGSKA (reference sequence). Germline trimming cut 8 bases from V and 4 bases from J; bases unmatched to any gene: 16. This CDR3 reads CSSEPPVGQGAYEQYF. In DNA, the CDR3 is TGCAGTTCCGAACCCCCCGTCGGACAGGGGGCTTACGAGCAGTACTTC.

As concerns this clonotype: Lacking the conserved final phenylalanine or tryptophan, this CDR3 likely reflects a read error. This CDR3 is CASRGHLNTEAFS. CDR3 nucleotides: TGCGCCAGCAGAGGACACCTAAACACTGAAGCTTTCTCT. The gene calls are TRBV5-1 and TRBJ1-1, with D tentatively TRBD1 (5 bases). With 5 bases removed from V and 2 bases from J, the gap between germline ends came to 10 bases. The CDR3 sequence is 13 residues long. Germline lookup yields CDR1 SGHRS and CDR2 YFSETQ.

Many counts were recorded for this clonotype. The chain recombines TRBV12-3 or TRBV12-4 with TRBJ2-5, with TRBD2 as a possible D gene (5 bases). Trimming removed 6 bases at V and 5 bases at J, with 16 bases between. This CDR3 is 14 amino acids long. The CDR3 nucleotides read TGTGCCAGCAGCTACGGGATCATGGGCGAGACCCAGTACTTC. Translating gives CASSYGIMGETQYF.

This clonotype was found a few times. The chain joins TRBV7-8 to TRBJ1-2; D is uncertain. V was pared by 1 base and J by 7 bases, with 13 bases between. Germline loops: CDR1 SGHVS, CDR2 FQNEAQ. The CDR3 is 14 residues long. CDR3 sequence reads: CASSLVRFMGGYTF. DNA for the CDR3: TGTGCCAGCAGCTTAGTTCGATTTATGGGTGGCTACACCTTC.

This clonotype has ten or more counts. The J gene is TRBJ1-2, the V gene TRBV12-3 or TRBV12-4, with D unresolved. V was trimmed by 6 bases and J by 4 bases, leaving 12 bases between them. The CDR3 is made up of 13 amino acids. CDR3 DNA: TGTGCCAGCAGCCTAGTGACGGCCTATGGCTACACCTTC. Protein: CASSLVTAYGYTF.

V is TRBV28 and J is TRBJ2-2, with D possibly TRBD2 on 6 matching bases. The V end was cut by 1 base, the J end by 8 bases, with 11 bases between. Germline CDR1 reads MDHEN; CDR2 reads SYDVKM. The CDR3 consists of 14 residues. CDR3 nucleotides: TGTGCCAGCAGTTTATCCGGGGGAGGTGGGGAGCTGTTTTTT. Translation gives CASSLSGGGGELFF.

This clonotype was seen at least ten times. This sequence joins TRBV7-8 and TRBJ1-5; D call uncertain. The CDR3 sequence is 14 residues long. Trimming took off 5 bases at V and 0 bases at J, with 8 bases between the two ends. Germline CDR1 is SGHVS and CDR2 is FQNEAQ. CDR3 in amino acids: CASSLETSNQPQHF. CDR3 nucleotides: TGTGCCAGCAGCCTCGAAACTAGCAATCAGCCCCAGCATTTT.